Reported below is one TCR beta chain. Unmatched junction bases numbered 13, after V lost 11 bases and J lost 5 bases. CDR1 is MRHNA and CDR2 is SNTAGT in the germline V gene. The CDR3 contains 15 residues. As originally analysed: Researchers report that nucleated cell counts were estimated from reference gene primer amplification. Here immunoSEQ multiplex PCR was the method, and the copy in TCRdb shows in-frame clones only, minus some. V and J calls and clone size are as listed in that table; D and trimming were resolved from the DNA. The table lists about 63,000 clones, roughly 78% of them singletons. This entry belongs to a study of blood T cell repertoires in COVID-19. In the study overall: Whether acute or convalescent, the COVID-19 samples came from the United States, Italy and Spain. PBMCs, B-cell-depleted T cells, or T cells were the source of the cDNA or gDNA that made up the material.

The sample comprised peripheral blood. The sequence came from a human donor in a cohort sampled during active COVID-19. The chain employs TRBV6-4 and TRBJ2-1; the match to TRBD2 covers 9 bases. CDR3 DNA: TGTGCCCCTCATTGGTCTAGCGGGACCAACAATGAGCAGTTCTTC. It is translated as CAPHWSSGTNNEQFF.